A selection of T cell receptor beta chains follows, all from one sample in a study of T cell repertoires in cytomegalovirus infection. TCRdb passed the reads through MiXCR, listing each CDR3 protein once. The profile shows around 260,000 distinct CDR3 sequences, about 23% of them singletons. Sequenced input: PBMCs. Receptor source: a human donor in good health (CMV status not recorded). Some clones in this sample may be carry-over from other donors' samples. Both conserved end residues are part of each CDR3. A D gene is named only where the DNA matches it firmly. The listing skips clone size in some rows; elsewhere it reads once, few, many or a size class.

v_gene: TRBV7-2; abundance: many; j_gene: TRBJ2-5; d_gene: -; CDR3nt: TGTGCCAGCAGCTTTGAGCCACCGCCCCAGTACTTC; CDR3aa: CASSFEPPPQYF
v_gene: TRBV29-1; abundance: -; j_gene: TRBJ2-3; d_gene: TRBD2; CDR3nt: TGCAGCGTCAAAGGGACTAGCGGGAGCACAGATACGCAGTATTTT; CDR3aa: CSVKGTSGSTDTQYF
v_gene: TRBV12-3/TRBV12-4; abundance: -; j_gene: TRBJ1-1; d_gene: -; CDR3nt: TGTGCCAGCAGTTTAGGCCAGTGGGGCACTGAAGCTTTCTTT; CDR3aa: CASSLGQWGTEAFF
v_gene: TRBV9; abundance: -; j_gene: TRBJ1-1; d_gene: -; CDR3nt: TGTGCCAGCAGCGTCATCCCCGACGGCATGAACACTGAAGCTTTCTTT; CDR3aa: CASSVIPDGMNTEAFF
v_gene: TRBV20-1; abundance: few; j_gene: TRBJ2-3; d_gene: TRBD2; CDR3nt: TGCAGTGCTAGAAGGGCTAGCGGGAGGGCCCAGGAGCAGTATTTT; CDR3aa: CSARRASGRAQEQYF
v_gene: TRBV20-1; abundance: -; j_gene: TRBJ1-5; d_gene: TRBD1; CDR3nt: TGCAGTGCTAGAGACTTCAGGGGGCAAAGTGATCAGCCCCAGCATTTT; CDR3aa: CSARDFRGQSDQPQHF
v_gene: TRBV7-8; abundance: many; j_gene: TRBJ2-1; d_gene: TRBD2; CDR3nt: TGTGCCAGCAGCGGAGCCCTAGCGGGAGTCGGTGAGCAGTTCTTC; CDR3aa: CASSGALAGVGEQFF
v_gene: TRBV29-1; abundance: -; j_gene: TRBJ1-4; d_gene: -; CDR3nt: TGCAGCGTTTTCACCGGGACGGTTGCAACTAATGAAAAACTGTTTTTT; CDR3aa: CSVFTGTVATNEKLFF
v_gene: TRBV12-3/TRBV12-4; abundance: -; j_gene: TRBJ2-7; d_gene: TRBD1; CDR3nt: TGTGCCAGCAGGGGACAGGTCTTCTCCTACGAGCAGTACTTC; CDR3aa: CASRGQVFSYEQYF
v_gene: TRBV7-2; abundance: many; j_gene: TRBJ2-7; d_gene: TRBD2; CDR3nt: TGTGCCAGCAGCTTAGCGCTTACTAGCGGTCGATTCTACGAGCAGTACTTC; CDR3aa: CASSLALTSGRFYEQYF
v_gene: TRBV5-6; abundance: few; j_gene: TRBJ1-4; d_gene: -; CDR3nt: TGTGCCAGCAGCTTGGAGGAGGCCGGGGAAAAACTGTTTTTT; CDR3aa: CASSLEEAGEKLFF
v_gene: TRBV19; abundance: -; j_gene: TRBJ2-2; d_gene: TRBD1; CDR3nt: TGTGCCAGTAGTGCGCACAGGGGGCTAGGCACCGGGGAGCTGTTTTTT; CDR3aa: CASSAHRGLGTGELFF
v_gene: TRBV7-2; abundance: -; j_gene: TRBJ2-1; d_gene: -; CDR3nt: TGTGCCAGCAGCTATGGGGGCGGCGGGGCCTACAATGAGCAGTTCTTC; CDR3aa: CASSYGGGGAYNEQFF
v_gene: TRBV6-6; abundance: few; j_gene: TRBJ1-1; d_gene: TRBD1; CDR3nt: TGTGCCAGCAGTCGGACAGGGCGGAACACTGAAGCTTTCTTT; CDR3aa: CASSRTGRNTEAFF
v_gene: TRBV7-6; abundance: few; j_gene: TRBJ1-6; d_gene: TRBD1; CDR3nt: TGTGCCAGCAGCTTAACCCAGGGGGCGAGTTCACCCCTCCACTTT; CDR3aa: CASSLTQGASSPLHF
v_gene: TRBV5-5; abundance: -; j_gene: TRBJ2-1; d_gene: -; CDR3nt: TGTGCCAGCAGCTCAACCGGGAGAGGGGACAATGAGCAGTTCTTC; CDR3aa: CASSSTGRGDNEQFF
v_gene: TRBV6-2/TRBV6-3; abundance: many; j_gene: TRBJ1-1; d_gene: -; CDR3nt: TGTGCCAGCAGTTACTCGGCAGGGAGGAAAGCTTTCTTT; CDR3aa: CASSYSAGRKAFF
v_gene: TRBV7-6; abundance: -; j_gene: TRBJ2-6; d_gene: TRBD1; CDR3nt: TGTGCCAGCACCCTAGGGACAGGGTTTACTGGGGCCAACGTCCTGACTTTC; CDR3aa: CASTLGTGFTGANVLTF
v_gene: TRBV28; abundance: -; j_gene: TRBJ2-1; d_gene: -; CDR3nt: TGTGCCAGCAGGTCTAGCGTCAGAAGCTCCTACAATGAGCAGTTCTTC; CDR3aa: CASRSSVRSSYNEQFF
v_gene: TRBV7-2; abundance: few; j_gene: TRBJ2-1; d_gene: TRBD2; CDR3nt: TGTGCCAGCAGCTTAGAGCTAGCGGGGATGGGTGAGCAGTTCTTC; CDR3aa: CASSLELAGMGEQFF
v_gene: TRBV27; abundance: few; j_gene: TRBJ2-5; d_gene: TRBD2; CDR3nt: TGTGCCAGCAGTTTGTCGACTAGCGGAGAGACCCAGTACTTC; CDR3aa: CASSLSTSGETQYF
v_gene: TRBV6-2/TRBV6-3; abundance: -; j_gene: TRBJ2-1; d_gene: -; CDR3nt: TGTGCCAGCAGTCCCACAATGCATGAGCAGTTCTTC; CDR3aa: CASSPTMHEQFF
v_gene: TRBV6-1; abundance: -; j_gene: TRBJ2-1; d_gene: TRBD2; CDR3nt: TGTGCCAGCAGTGATCCCCCGCTAGCGGGTGGATACAATGAGCAGTTCTTC; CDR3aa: CASSDPPLAGGYNEQFF
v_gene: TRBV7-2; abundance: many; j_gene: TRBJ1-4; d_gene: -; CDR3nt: TGTGCCAGCAGCTTAGCAGGGCCGGGGAATGAAAAACTGTTTTTT; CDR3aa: CASSLAGPGNEKLFF
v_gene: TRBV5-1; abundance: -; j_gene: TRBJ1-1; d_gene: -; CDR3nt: TGCGCCAGCAGCTTGGTTTTATCAGGGAACACTGAAGCTTTCTTT; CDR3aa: CASSLVLSGNTEAFF
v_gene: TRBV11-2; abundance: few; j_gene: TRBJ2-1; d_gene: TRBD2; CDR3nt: TGTGCCAGCAGCTTAGTGGGGACGAGCGGGAGTATGGATGAGCAGTTCTTC; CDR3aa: CASSLVGTSGSMDEQFF